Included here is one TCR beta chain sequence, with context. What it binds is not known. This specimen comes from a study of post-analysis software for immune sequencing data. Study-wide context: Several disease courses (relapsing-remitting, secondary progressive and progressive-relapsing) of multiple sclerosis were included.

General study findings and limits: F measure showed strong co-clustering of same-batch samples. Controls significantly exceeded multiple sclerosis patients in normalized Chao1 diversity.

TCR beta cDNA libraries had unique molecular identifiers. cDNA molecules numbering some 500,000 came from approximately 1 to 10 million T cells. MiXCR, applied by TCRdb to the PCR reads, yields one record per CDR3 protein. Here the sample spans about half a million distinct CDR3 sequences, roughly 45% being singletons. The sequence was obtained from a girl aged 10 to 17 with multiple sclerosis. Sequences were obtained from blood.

The CDR3 DNA reads TGTGCCAGCTCGCTGGATACAGGGGGCTCCTACGAGCAGTACTTC. As protein: CASSLDTGGSYEQYF. V gene TRBV18 combines with J gene TRBJ2-7; 8 positions match TRBD1. Germline CDR1 KGHSH, CDR2 LQKENI. The CDR3 is made up of 15 amino acids. The junction had 7 bases not matched to a gene; V was cut back by 6 bases and J by 0 bases.